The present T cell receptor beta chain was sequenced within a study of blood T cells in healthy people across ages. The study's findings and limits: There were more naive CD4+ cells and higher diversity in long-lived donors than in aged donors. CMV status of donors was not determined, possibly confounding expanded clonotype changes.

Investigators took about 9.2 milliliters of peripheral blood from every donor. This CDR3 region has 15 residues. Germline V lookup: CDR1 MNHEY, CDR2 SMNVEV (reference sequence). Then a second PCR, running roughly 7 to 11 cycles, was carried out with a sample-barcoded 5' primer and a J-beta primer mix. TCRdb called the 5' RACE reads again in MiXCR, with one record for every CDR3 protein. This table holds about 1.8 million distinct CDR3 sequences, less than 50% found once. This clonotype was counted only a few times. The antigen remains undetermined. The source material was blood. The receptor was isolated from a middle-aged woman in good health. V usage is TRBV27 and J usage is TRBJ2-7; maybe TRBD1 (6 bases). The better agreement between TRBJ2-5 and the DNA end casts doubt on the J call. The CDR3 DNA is TGTGCCAGCAGTTTCGGAACAGGGTATGGAGAGACCCAGTACTTC. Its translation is CASSFGTGYGETQYF.